These 6 T cell receptor beta chains originate from one sample sequenced in a study of vaccination and CD4 T cells after COVID-19. With the Oncomine TCR Beta short-read assay, DNA from cultured CD4+ T cells was sequenced. One entry per CDR3 protein results from TCRdb running MiXCR on the PCR reads. This sample has about 3,500 distinct CDR3 sequences, with 76% found just once. These receptors lack a known antigen. Treatment noted: roughly 10-day PBMC culture with coronavirus spike peptide pools or control peptides (ViraFEST assay). The material sequenced was CD4+ T cells from blood, cultured in vitro. All receptors come from a human donor who had recovered from COVID-19.

The chain combines TRBV4-2 with TRBJ1-2, with 8 bases that match TRBD1. CDR1 is LGHNA, CDR2 YNFKEQ, per germline. The CDR3 totals 17 residues. Trimming at V came to 5 bases and at J to 4 bases, leaving 15 bases not matched to a gene. For the CDR3, the DNA is TGTGCCAGCAGCGCTATGGCCGGGACAGGAACAAGCTATGGCTACACCTTC. Encoded protein: CASSAMAGTGTSYGYTF.

V and J are TRBV11-3 and TRBJ1-1; no clear D. The ends were cut back, 2 bases at V and 6 bases at J, with 10 bases in the middle. The CDR3 loop spans 13 amino acids. Looked up from germline, CDR1 is SGHNT and CDR2 is YENEEA. The CDR3 DNA sequence: TGTGCCAGCAGCTTACATTCGGTAGCTGAAGCTTTCTTT. As protein: CASSLHSVAEAFF. Variable domain in full (rest from reference TRBV11-3 and TRBJ1-1): EAGVVQSPRYKIIEKKQPVAFWCNPISGHNTLYWYLQNLGQGPELLIRYENEEAVDDSQLPKDRFSAERLKGVDSTLKIQPAELGDSAVYLCASSLHSVAEAFFGQGTRLTVV.

The genes are TRBV19 and TRBJ2-7, with 7 nucleotides matching TRBD1. This CDR3 region has 11 residues. V was clipped by 10 bases and J by 1 base; unmatched bases: 1. From germline, CDR1 is LNHDA and CDR2 SQIVND (reference sequence). CDR3 nucleotides: TGTGCCACGGGACAGTCCTACGAGCAGTACTTC. Translating it yields CATGQSYEQYF.

The DNA for the CDR3 is TGTGCCAGCAGTTTAGATCTTTCCTATGGCTACACCTTC. It translates to CASSLDLSYGYTF. The chain recombines TRBV12-3 or TRBV12-4 with TRBJ1-2, with D unclear. This CDR3 comprises 13 residues. V lost 1 base and J 4 bases, leaving 7 bases between the germline ends.

This sequence joins TRBV6-5 and TRBJ1-1; maybe TRBD1 (5 bases). The CDR3 is 14 residues long. Germline CDR1 MNHEY, CDR2 SVGAGI. V was pared by 4 bases and J by 2 bases, with 11 bases between. Written as DNA, the CDR3 is TGTGCCAGCAGTTGGGGGACGTTAAACACTGAAGCTTTCTTT. Protein sequence: CASSWGTLNTEAFF.

The chain recombines TRBV7-2 with TRBJ1-5; no reliable D call. The germline CDR1 and CDR2 sequences are SGHTA and FQGNSA. V dropped 5 bases and J dropped 2 bases, with 10 bases sitting between them. This CDR3 is 14 amino acids long. CDR3 nucleotide sequence: TGTGCCAGCAGCCCCAGGTGGGGCAATCAGCCCCAGCATTTT. This translates into CASSPRWGNQPQHF.